This T cell receptor (beta chain) came from a study of blood T cell repertoires in COVID-19. Study-level information: Samples representing acute and convalescent COVID-19 were sourced from the United States, Italy and Spain. T cells, B-cell-depleted T cells, or PBMCs provided the cDNA or gDNA that served as material.

Trimming took 2 bases from V and 0 from J; bases not matched to a gene: 2. The germline gives CDR1 SGHRS, CDR2 YFSETQ. The length of the CDR3 is 15 residues. Under the authors' procedure: From reference gene primer amplification, estimates of nucleated cell counts were derived. Measured with immunoSEQ multiplex PCR; TCRdb has only the in-frame clones, and not every one. That table gives V, J and clone size, and the DNA gave D and trimming. The data hold 15,000 to 20,000 clones, with 81% observed a single time. Sequencing was performed on peripheral blood. This chain connects TRBV5-1 to TRBJ2-5, with 9 bases lining up with TRBD2. This TCR was sampled from a man between 35 and 55 years old with active or convalescent COVID-19. The CDR3: CASSFTSGYQETQYF. In DNA, the CDR3 is TGCGCCAGCAGCTTTACTAGCGGGTACCAAGAGACCCAGTACTTC. The complete variable domain, with remaining parts taken from reference TRBV5-1 and TRBJ2-5, reads KAGVTQTPRYLIKTRGQQVTLSCSPISGHRSVSWYQQTPGQGLQFLFEYFSETQRNKGNFPGRFSGRQFSNSRSEMNVSTLELGDSALYLCASSFTSGYQETQYFGPGTRLLVL.